The present TCR beta chain was sequenced within a study of blood T cell repertoires in COVID-19. About the study: The United States, Italy and Spain were the sources of the acute and convalescent COVID-19 samples. Sample material is recorded as cDNA or gDNA derived from T cells, B-cell-depleted T cells, or PBMCs.

As processed by the authors: Using reference gene primer amplification, nucleated cell counts were estimated. Sequencing used immunoSEQ multiplex PCR; TCRdb keeps in-frame clones, though not all of them. That table furnishes V, J and clone size, whereas the DNA furnished D and trimming. The repertoire holds roughly 150,000 clones, with approximately 90% as singletons. The V end was cut by 1 base, the J end by 6 bases, with 9 bases between. CDR1 is SGHDN and CDR2 is FVKESK in the germline V gene. The CDR3 loop spans 13 amino acids. This TCR was sampled from a man aged 18 to 30 with COVID-19, enrolled during active disease. This chain joins TRBV14 and TRBJ1-1, with TRBD1 as a possible D gene (5 bases). Sequencing was performed on peripheral blood. The CDR3 coding sequence is TGTGCCAGCAGCCAAGGGGGGGTCCCTGAAGCTTTCTTT. Amino acid sequence: CASSQGGVPEAFF.